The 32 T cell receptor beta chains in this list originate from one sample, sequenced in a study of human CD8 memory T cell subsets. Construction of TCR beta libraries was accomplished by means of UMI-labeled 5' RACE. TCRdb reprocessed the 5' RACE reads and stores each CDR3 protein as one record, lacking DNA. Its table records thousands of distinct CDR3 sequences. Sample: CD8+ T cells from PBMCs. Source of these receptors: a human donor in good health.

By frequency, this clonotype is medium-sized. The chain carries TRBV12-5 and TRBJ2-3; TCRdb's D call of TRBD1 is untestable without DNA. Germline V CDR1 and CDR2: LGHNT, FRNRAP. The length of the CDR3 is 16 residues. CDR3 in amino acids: CASGFPPGVGTDTQYF.

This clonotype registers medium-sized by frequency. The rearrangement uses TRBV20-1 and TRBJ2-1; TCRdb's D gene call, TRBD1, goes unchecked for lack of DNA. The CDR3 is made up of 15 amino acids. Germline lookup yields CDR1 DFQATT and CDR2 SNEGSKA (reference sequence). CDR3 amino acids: CSARHPGQGINEQFF.

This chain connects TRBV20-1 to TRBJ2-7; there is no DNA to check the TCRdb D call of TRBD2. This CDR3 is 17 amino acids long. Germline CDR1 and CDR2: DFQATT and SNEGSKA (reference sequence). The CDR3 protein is CSANDLGSTNIPYEQYF.

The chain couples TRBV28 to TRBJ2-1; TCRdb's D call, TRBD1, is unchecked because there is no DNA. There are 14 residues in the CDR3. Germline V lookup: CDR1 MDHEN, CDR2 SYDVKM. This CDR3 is CASSLRDRRNEQFF.

Here the CDR3 reads CASSLDGTDGNTIYF. The chain combines TRBV7-2 with TRBJ1-3; the TRBD1 assignment by TCRdb is unverifiable without DNA. The CDR3 totals 15 residues. Germline V lookup: CDR1 SGHTA, CDR2 FQGNSA.

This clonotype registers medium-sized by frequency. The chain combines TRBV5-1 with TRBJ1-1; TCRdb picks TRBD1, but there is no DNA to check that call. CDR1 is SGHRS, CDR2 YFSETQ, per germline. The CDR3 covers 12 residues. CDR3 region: CASGRGNTEAFF.

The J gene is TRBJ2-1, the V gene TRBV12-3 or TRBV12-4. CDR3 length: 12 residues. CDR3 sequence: CASSSTVTEQFF.

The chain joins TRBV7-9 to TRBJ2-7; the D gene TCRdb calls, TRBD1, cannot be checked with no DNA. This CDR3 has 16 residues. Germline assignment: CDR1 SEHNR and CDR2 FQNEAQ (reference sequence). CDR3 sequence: CASSLPPGDLPYEQYF.

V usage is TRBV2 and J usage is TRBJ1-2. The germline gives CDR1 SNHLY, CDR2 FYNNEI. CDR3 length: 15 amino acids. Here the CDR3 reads CASTPPSKFNYGYTF.

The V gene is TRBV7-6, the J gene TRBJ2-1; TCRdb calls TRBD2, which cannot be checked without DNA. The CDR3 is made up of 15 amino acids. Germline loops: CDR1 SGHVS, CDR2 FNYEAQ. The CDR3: CASSSGLAGGNEQFF.

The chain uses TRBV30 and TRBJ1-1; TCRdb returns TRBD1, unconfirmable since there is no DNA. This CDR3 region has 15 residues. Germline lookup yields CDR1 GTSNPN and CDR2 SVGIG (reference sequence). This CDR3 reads CAWTLFGTQRTEAFF.

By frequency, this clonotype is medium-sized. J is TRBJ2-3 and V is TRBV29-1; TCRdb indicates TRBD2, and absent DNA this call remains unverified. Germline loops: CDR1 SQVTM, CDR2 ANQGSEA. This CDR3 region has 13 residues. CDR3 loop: CSVEEGLTDTQYF.

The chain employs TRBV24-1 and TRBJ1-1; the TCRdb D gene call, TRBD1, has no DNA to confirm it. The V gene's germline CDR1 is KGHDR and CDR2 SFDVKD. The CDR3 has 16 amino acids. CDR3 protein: CATEQIRQGWGTEAFF.

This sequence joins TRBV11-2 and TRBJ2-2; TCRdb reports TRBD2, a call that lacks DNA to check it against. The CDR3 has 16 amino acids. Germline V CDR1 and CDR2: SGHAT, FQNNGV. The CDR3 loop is CASSLEVGLAGEELFF. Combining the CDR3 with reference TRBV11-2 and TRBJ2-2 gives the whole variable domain EAGVAQSPRYKIIEKRQSVAFWCNPISGHATLYWYQQILGQGPKLLIQFQNNGVVDDSQLPKDRFSAERLKGVDSTLKIQPAKLEDSAVYLCASSLEVGLAGEELFFGEGSRLTVL.

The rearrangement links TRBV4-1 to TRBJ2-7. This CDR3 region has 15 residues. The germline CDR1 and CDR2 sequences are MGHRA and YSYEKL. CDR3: CASSQVVGTTYEQYF.

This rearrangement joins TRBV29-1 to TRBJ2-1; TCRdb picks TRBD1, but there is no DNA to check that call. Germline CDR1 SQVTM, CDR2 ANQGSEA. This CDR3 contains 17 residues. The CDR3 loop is CSVEELGGASSYNEQFF.

The CDR3 sequence is CASSAGRSANYGYTF. This chain uses TRBV7-9 with TRBJ1-2. CDR3 size: 15 residues. The germline V gene has CDR1 SEHNR and CDR2 FQNEAQ (reference sequence). Supplemented by reference TRBV7-9 and TRBJ1-2, the full variable domain reads DTGVSQNPRHKITKRGQNVTFRCDPISEHNRLYWYRQTLGQGPEFLTYFQNEAQLEKSRLLSDRFSAERPKGSFSTLEIQRTEQGDSAMYLCASSAGRSANYGYTFGSGTRLTVV.

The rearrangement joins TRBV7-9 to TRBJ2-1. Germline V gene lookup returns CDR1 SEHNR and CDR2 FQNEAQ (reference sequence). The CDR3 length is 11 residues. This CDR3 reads CASGSGNEQFF.

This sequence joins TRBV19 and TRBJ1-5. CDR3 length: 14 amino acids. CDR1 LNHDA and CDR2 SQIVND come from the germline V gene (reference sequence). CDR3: CASSNTGTLLPQHF.

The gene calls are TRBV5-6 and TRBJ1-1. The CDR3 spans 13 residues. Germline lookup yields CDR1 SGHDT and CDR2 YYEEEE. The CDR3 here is CASSLEQNTEAFF.

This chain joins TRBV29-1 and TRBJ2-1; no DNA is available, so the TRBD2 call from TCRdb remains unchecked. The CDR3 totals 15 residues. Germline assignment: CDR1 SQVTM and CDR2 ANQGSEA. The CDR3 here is CSVEGSSGRGDEQFF.

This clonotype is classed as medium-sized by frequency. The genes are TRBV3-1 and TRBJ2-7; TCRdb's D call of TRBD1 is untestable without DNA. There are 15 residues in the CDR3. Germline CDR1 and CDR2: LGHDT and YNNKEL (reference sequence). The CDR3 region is CASSQEGEMTYEQYF.

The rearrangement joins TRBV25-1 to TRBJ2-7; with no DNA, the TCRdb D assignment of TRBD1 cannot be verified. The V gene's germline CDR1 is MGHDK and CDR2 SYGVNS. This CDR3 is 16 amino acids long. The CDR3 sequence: CASSGLGGRESYEQYF.

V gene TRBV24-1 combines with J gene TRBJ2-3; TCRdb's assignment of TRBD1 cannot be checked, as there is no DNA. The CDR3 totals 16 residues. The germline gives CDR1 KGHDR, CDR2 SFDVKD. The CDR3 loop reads CATSVRDSKRTDTQYF.

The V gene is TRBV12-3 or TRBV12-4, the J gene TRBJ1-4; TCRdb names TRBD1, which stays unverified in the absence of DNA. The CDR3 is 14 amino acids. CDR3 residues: CASSSTGGREKLFF.

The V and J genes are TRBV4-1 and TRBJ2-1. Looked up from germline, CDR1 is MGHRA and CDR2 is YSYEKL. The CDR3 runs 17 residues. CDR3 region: CASSQDNSGSSYNEQFF.

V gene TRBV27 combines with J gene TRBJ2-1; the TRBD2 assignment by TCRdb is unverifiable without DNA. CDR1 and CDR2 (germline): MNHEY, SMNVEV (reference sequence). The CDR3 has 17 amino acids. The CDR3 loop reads CASTPSYFSGSPGEQFF.

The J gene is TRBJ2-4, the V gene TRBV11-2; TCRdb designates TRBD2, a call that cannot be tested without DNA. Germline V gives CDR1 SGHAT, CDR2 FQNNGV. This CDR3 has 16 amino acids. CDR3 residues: CASSLETGLRHNIQYF.

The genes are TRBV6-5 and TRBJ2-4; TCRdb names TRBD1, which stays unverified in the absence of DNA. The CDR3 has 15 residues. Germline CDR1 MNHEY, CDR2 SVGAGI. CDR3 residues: CASSYSRENKNIQYF.

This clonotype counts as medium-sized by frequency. The CDR3 protein is CASSGEGDTEAFF. The chain couples TRBV13 to TRBJ1-1. The CDR3 loop spans 13 amino acids. Germline V gene lookup returns CDR1 PRHDT and CDR2 FYEKMQ (reference sequence).

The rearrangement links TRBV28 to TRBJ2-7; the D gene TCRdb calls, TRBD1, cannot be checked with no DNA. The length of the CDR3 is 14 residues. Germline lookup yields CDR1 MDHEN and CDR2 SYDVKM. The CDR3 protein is CASSLTGGSYEQYF.

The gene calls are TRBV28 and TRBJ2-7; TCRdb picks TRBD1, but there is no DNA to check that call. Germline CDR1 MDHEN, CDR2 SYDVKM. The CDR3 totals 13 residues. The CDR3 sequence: CASSQMTGGEQYF.